Listed below are T cell receptor beta chains from one sample, sequenced in a study of OX40 agonist ivuxolimab in advanced cancers. The repertoire was sequenced with immunoSEQ multiplex PCR; TCRdb's copy has only in-frame clones and lacks some. Found here are some 50,000 clones, more than 70% of them singletons; the top ten hold 0.64%. This material consisted of CD4+ or CD8+ T cells sorted from blood, taken in a trial of the OX40 agonist ivuxolimab. The receptors come from an adult with an advanced solid tumor such as melanoma, head and neck, liver or kidney cancer. The CDR3 runs from the conserved cysteine through the conserved F or W. A D gene is named only where the DNA matches it firmly. A clone size is listed for some rows: how often the clone was seen (once, few, many), or a class if it is expanded.

v_call: TRBV5-1
j_call: TRBJ2-1
d_call: .
clone_size: once
cdr3_aa: CASSWGGNNEQFF
cdr3_nt: TGCGCCAGCAGCTGGGGCGGAAACAATGAGCAGTTCTTC

v_call: TRBV7-6
j_call: TRBJ2-2
d_call: TRBD2
clone_size: .
cdr3_aa: CASSSIAGLAGELFF
cdr3_nt: TGTGCCAGCAGCTCGATAGCGGGTTTGGCCGGGGAGCTGTTTTTT

v_call: TRBV5-1
j_call: TRBJ2-5
d_call: TRBD2
clone_size: .
cdr3_aa: CASSPNAGDGEETQYF
cdr3_nt: TGCGCCAGCAGCCCCAACGCGGGGGATGGAGAAGAGACCCAGTACTTC

v_call: TRBV11-2
j_call: TRBJ2-7
d_call: .
clone_size: .
cdr3_aa: CASSPDFGGWGSTYEQYF
cdr3_nt: TGTGCCAGCAGCCCGGACTTTGGGGGTTGGGGGTCGACCTACGAGCAGTACTTC

v_call: TRBV15
j_call: TRBJ1-5
d_call: .
clone_size: .
cdr3_aa: CATQTGPGNQPQHF
cdr3_nt: TGTGCCACCCAAACAGGGCCGGGCAATCAGCCCCAGCATTTT

v_call: TRBV19
j_call: TRBJ2-7
d_call: .
clone_size: few
cdr3_aa: CASSTDKMGKRQYF
cdr3_nt: TGTGCCAGTAGTACTGACAAGATGGGGAAGCGGCAGTACTTC

v_call: TRBV9
j_call: TRBJ1-3
d_call: TRBD1
clone_size: .
cdr3_aa: CASSVGTVGNTIYF
cdr3_nt: TGTGCCAGCAGCGTCGGGACAGTCGGAAACACCATATATTTT

v_call: TRBV28
j_call: TRBJ2-4
d_call: .
clone_size: .
cdr3_aa: CASSSSEKGGKNIQYF
cdr3_nt: TGTGCCAGCAGTTCCAGCGAAAAGGGGGGCAAAAACATTCAGTACTTC

v_call: TRBV28
j_call: TRBJ1-4
d_call: TRBD1
clone_size: .
cdr3_aa: CASRPGQVGEKLFF
cdr3_nt: TGTGCCAGCAGGCCGGGACAGGTGGGCGAAAAACTGTTTTTT

v_call: TRBV5-1
j_call: TRBJ2-1
d_call: .
clone_size: .
cdr3_aa: CASRIDYNEQFF
cdr3_nt: TGCGCCAGCAGAATCGACTACAATGAGCAGTTCTTC

v_call: TRBV28
j_call: TRBJ2-7
d_call: TRBD1
clone_size: .
cdr3_aa: CASSFTGGRYEQYF
cdr3_nt: TGTGCCAGCAGTTTTACAGGGGGCAGGTACGAGCAGTACTTC

v_call: TRBV25-1
j_call: TRBJ1-3
d_call: .
clone_size: .
cdr3_aa: CASSNLGNTIYF
cdr3_nt: TGTGCCAGCAGTAATCTAGGGAACACCATATATTTT

v_call: TRBV28
j_call: TRBJ1-5
d_call: .
clone_size: .
cdr3_aa: CASSLSGGGNQPQHF
cdr3_nt: TGTGCCAGCAGTCTAAGCGGGGGGGGGAATCAGCCCCAGCATTTT

v_call: TRBV12-5
j_call: TRBJ2-3
d_call: .
clone_size: once
cdr3_aa: CASRDANVDTQYF
cdr3_nt: TGTGCTAGTCGGGACGCGAATGTCGATACGCAGTATTTT

v_call: TRBV6-1
j_call: TRBJ2-7
d_call: TRBD1
clone_size: .
cdr3_aa: CASSTIGQGAYEQYF
cdr3_nt: TGTGCCAGCAGTACCATAGGACAGGGGGCATACGAGCAGTACTTC

v_call: TRBV5-1
j_call: TRBJ1-1
d_call: .
clone_size: .
cdr3_aa: CASSFRVNTEAFF
cdr3_nt: TGCGCCAGCAGCTTCCGGGTGAACACTGAAGCTTTCTTT

v_call: TRBV28
j_call: TRBJ2-6
d_call: .
clone_size: .
cdr3_aa: CASSLTGANVLTF
cdr3_nt: TGTGCCAGCAGTTTAACCGGGGCCAACGTCCTGACTTTC

v_call: TRBV7-9
j_call: TRBJ2-1
d_call: .
clone_size: few
cdr3_aa: CASSSWDRGNEQFF
cdr3_nt: TGTGCCAGCAGCTCTTGGGACCGGGGGAATGAGCAGTTCTTC

v_call: TRBV4-1
j_call: TRBJ1-1
d_call: .
clone_size: .
cdr3_aa: CASSAGDFRAEAFF
cdr3_nt: TGCGCCAGCAGCGCGGGGGATTTTCGCGCTGAAGCTTTCTTT

v_call: TRBV7-9
j_call: TRBJ2-7
d_call: TRBD2
clone_size: .
cdr3_aa: CASSLGGDSTYEQYF
cdr3_nt: TGTGCCAGCAGCTTGGGGGGGGACTCCACCTACGAGCAGTACTTC

v_call: TRBV28
j_call: TRBJ1-2
d_call: .
clone_size: .
cdr3_aa: CASSGGGYTF
cdr3_nt: TGTGCCAGCAGTGGGGGAGGCTACACCTTC

v_call: TRBV7-3
j_call: TRBJ1-1
d_call: .
clone_size: .
cdr3_aa: CASSLAMNTEAFF
cdr3_nt: TGTGCCAGCAGCTTAGCTATGAACACTGAAGCTTTCTTT

v_call: TRBV10-2
j_call: TRBJ1-1
d_call: .
clone_size: few
cdr3_aa: CASSESKSVNTEAFF
cdr3_nt: TGCGCCAGCAGTGAGTCGAAGTCAGTGAACACTGAAGCTTTCTTT

v_call: TRBV6-5
j_call: TRBJ2-7
d_call: TRBD1
clone_size: once
cdr3_aa: CASKAGGGYEQYF
cdr3_nt: TGTGCCAGCAAGGCAGGGGGCGGTTACGAGCAGTACTTC

v_call: TRBV7-8
j_call: TRBJ2-1
d_call: .
clone_size: .
cdr3_aa: CASSRGKQPTYNEQFF
cdr3_nt: TGTGCCAGCAGCCGCGGCAAGCAGCCGACCTACAATGAGCAGTTCTTC

v_call: TRBV28
j_call: TRBJ1-1
d_call: .
clone_size: .
cdr3_aa: CASRPTLAGNTEAFF
cdr3_nt: TGTGCCAGCCGCCCAACGCTGGCAGGGAACACTGAAGCTTTCTTT

v_call: TRBV2
j_call: TRBJ1-1
d_call: TRBD1
clone_size: .
cdr3_aa: CASSAGRDRAREAFF
cdr3_nt: TGTGCCAGCAGTGCGGGCCGGGACAGGGCCCGGGAAGCTTTCTTT

v_call: TRBV5-1
j_call: TRBJ2-7
d_call: .
clone_size: .
cdr3_aa: CASSLGQVSYEQYF
cdr3_nt: TGCGCCAGCAGCTTGGGACAGGTTTCCTACGAGCAGTACTTC

v_call: TRBV7-6
j_call: TRBJ1-1
d_call: .
clone_size: .
cdr3_aa: CASSLQYGTEAFF
cdr3_nt: TGTGCCAGCAGCCTGCAATACGGGACTGAAGCTTTCTTT

v_call: TRBV7-9
j_call: TRBJ2-1
d_call: TRBD2
clone_size: .
cdr3_aa: CASSLAGRPGEQFF
cdr3_nt: TGTGCCAGCAGCTTAGCCGGGAGGCCAGGTGAGCAGTTCTTC

v_call: TRBV2
j_call: TRBJ2-4
d_call: .
clone_size: .
cdr3_aa: CASSEVGGGIYDIQYF
cdr3_nt: TGTGCCAGCAGCGAGGTGGGGGGCGGGATATATGACATTCAGTACTTC

v_call: TRBV5-1
j_call: TRBJ2-1
d_call: .
clone_size: .
cdr3_aa: CASSYFLDSLGNEQFF
cdr3_nt: TGCGCCAGCAGCTACTTTCTGGATTCTTTGGGCAATGAGCAGTTCTTC

v_call: TRBV10-3
j_call: TRBJ2-7
d_call: .
clone_size: .
cdr3_aa: CAIRRTGTPPTQQYF
cdr3_nt: TGTGCCATCAGACGCACCGGGACTCCACCTACGCAGCAGTACTTC

v_call: TRBV11-3
j_call: TRBJ2-1
d_call: TRBD2
clone_size: .
cdr3_aa: CASSLGGYPGLAGGKQFF
cdr3_nt: TGTGCCAGCAGCTTAGGGGGATATCCGGGACTAGCGGGAGGAAAACAGTTCTTC

v_call: TRBV2
j_call: TRBJ2-7
d_call: .
clone_size: .
cdr3_aa: CASSGFKGGTSREQYF
cdr3_nt: TGTGCCAGCAGTGGGTTTAAAGGGGGAACCTCGAGGGAGCAGTACTTC

v_call: TRBV11-2
j_call: TRBJ2-5
d_call: .
clone_size: .
cdr3_aa: CASSLVGSSGTQYF
cdr3_nt: TGTGCCAGCAGCTTAGTGGGTAGCTCGGGGACCCAGTACTTC

v_call: TRBV6-1
j_call: TRBJ1-2
d_call: TRBD1
clone_size: .
cdr3_aa: CASGPGQGPMGYTF
cdr3_nt: TGTGCCTCGGGACCGGGACAGGGACCTATGGGCTACACCTTC

v_call: TRBV11-2
j_call: TRBJ2-3
d_call: TRBD2
clone_size: .
cdr3_aa: CASSFASGSDTQYF
cdr3_nt: TGTGCCAGCAGCTTCGCTAGCGGGAGCGATACGCAGTATTTT

v_call: TRBV7-2
j_call: TRBJ2-1
d_call: TRBD2
clone_size: .
cdr3_aa: CASSSETSLNEQFF
cdr3_nt: TGTGCCAGCAGCTCCGAGACTAGCCTTAATGAGCAGTTCTTC

v_call: TRBV18
j_call: TRBJ2-7
d_call: .
clone_size: .
cdr3_aa: CASSPAEPYEQYF
cdr3_nt: TGTGCCAGCTCACCGGCGGAGCCCTACGAGCAGTACTTC

v_call: TRBV5-8
j_call: TRBJ2-1
d_call: .
clone_size: .
cdr3_aa: CASSLGDTPYNEQFF
cdr3_nt: TGTGCCAGCAGCTTAGGTGACACCCCATACAATGAGCAGTTCTTC

v_call: TRBV28
j_call: TRBJ1-5
d_call: .
clone_size: .
cdr3_aa: CASSLPGGNQPQHF
cdr3_nt: TGTGCCAGCAGTTTGCCCGGCGGCAATCAGCCCCAGCATTTT

v_call: TRBV6-6
j_call: TRBJ2-4
d_call: TRBD1
clone_size: .
cdr3_aa: CASSYIAGGSNIQYF
cdr3_nt: TGTGCCAGCAGTTACATCGCAGGGGGATCAAACATTCAGTACTTC

v_call: TRBV6-5
j_call: TRBJ2-7
d_call: TRBD1
clone_size: .
cdr3_aa: CASSQTGSSYEQYF
cdr3_nt: TGTGCCAGCAGCCAGACAGGGAGCTCCTACGAGCAGTACTTC

v_call: TRBV6-5
j_call: TRBJ2-6
d_call: TRBD1
clone_size: .
cdr3_aa: CASSRDRAGANVLTF
cdr3_nt: TGTGCCAGCAGCCGGGACAGGGCTGGGGCCAACGTCCTGACTTTC

v_call: TRBV30
j_call: TRBJ2-2
d_call: TRBD2
clone_size: .
cdr3_aa: CAWGRLAVTGELFF
cdr3_nt: TGTGCCTGGGGGCGGCTAGCGGTCACCGGGGAGCTGTTTTTT

v_call: TRBV18
j_call: TRBJ2-6
d_call: .
clone_size: .
cdr3_aa: CASSPPFPFGFSGANVLTF
cdr3_nt: TGTGCCAGCTCACCACCGTTTCCGTTTGGCTTCTCTGGGGCCAACGTCCTGACTTTC

v_call: TRBV5-6
j_call: TRBJ2-7
d_call: .
clone_size: .
cdr3_aa: CASSLGGYEQYF
cdr3_nt: TGTGCCAGCAGCTTGGGCGGGTACGAGCAGTACTTC

v_call: TRBV28
j_call: TRBJ2-5
d_call: TRBD1
clone_size: .
cdr3_aa: CASSLQGATDLETQYF
cdr3_nt: TGTGCCAGCAGTTTGCAGGGGGCGACGGACTTAGAGACCCAGTACTTC

v_call: TRBV2
j_call: TRBJ2-3
d_call: .
clone_size: .
cdr3_aa: CASSELGILTDTQYF
cdr3_nt: TGTGCCAGCAGTGAATTGGGCATCCTCACAGATACGCAGTATTTT

v_call: TRBV4-1
j_call: TRBJ2-1
d_call: TRBD1
clone_size: .
cdr3_aa: CASSQESTGGAYNEQFF
cdr3_nt: TGCGCCAGCAGCCAAGAATCCACAGGGGGCGCCTACAATGAGCAGTTCTTC

v_call: TRBV5-4
j_call: TRBJ1-2
d_call: .
clone_size: .
cdr3_aa: CASSLGGGYGYTF
cdr3_nt: TGTGCCAGCAGCTTGGGAGGGGGCTATGGCTACACCTTC

v_call: TRBV6-5
j_call: TRBJ1-4
d_call: .
clone_size: .
cdr3_aa: CASSYSGVGSEKLFF
cdr3_nt: TGTGCCAGCAGTTACTCCGGGGTTGGGAGTGAAAAACTGTTTTTT

v_call: TRBV5-1
j_call: TRBJ2-5
d_call: TRBD2
clone_size: .
cdr3_aa: CASSSDGGRGETQYF
cdr3_nt: TGCGCCAGCAGCTCGGACGGCGGGAGGGGAGAGACCCAGTACTTC